Following are 17 T cell receptor beta chains from one sample sequenced in a study of blood T cell repertoires in COVID-19. The protocol was immunoSEQ multiplex PCR, while the TCRdb copy is restricted to in-frame clones and leaves out a portion. The sample shows about 250,000 clones, about 79% of them seen only once. Sample: peripheral blood. These receptors all stem from a man older than 75 with acute or convalescent COVID-19.

The chain uses TRBV4-1 and TRBJ2-3, with TRBD1 matching over 8 bases. The V segment lost 0 bases and the J segment 2 bases; nucleotides outside the gene matches: 4. Looked up from germline, CDR1 is MGHRA and CDR2 is YSYEKL. The CDR3 is 16 residues long. CDR3 residues: CASSQDPDRATDTQYF. The CDR3 DNA is TGCGCCAGCAGCCAAGATCCGGACAGGGCCACAGATACGCAGTATTTT.

The CDR3 is CASGPGTGYQGQYF. For the CDR3, the DNA is TGTGCTAGTGGCCCCGGGACAGGGTATCAGGGGCAGTACTTC. V and J are TRBV12-5 and TRBJ2-7, with TRBD1 matching 9 bases. The CDR3 spans 14 residues. Germline V lookup: CDR1 LGHNT, CDR2 FRNRAP. The V segment lost 6 bases and the J segment 9 bases; nucleotides outside the gene matches: 12.

The chain combines TRBV28 with TRBJ2-7; 10 bases map to TRBD1. Germline lookup yields CDR1 MDHEN and CDR2 SYDVKM. Trimming cost V 4 bases and J 2 bases; bases outside gene matches: 8. There are 16 residues in the CDR3. The CDR3: CASSSARGQGTYEQYF. The CDR3 DNA reads as TGTGCCAGCAGTTCTGCTCGGGGACAGGGGACCTACGAGCAGTACTTC. Drawing the rest from reference TRBV28 and TRBJ2-7, the complete variable domain is DVKVTQSSRYLVKRTGEKVFLECVQDMDHENMFWYRQDPGLGLRLIYFSYDVKMKEKGDIPEGYSVSREKKERFSLILESASTNQTSMYLCASSSARGQGTYEQYFGPGTRLTVT.

This clone was recorded a few times. V and J are TRBV7-9 and TRBJ2-7, with 9 bases fitting TRBD2. V trimming: 1 base; J trimming: 3 bases; junction bases outside the gene matches: 4. This CDR3 is 15 amino acids long. Germline CDR1 SEHNR, CDR2 FQNEAQ (reference sequence). The CDR3 here is CASSLVAGVVYEQYF. In nucleotides, the CDR3 is TGTGCCAGCAGCTTAGTAGCGGGAGTGGTCTACGAGCAGTACTTC.

The V gene is TRBV5-1, the J gene TRBJ2-3; TRBD2 agrees at 9 bases. V gave up 8 bases and J gave up 1 base; unmatched junction bases: 2. The CDR3 has 13 amino acids. The germline gives CDR1 SGHRS, CDR2 YFSETQ. CDR3 DNA: TGCGCCAGTTTAGCGGGAGGCACAGATACGCAGTATTTT. This codes for CASLAGGTDTQYF.

The chain recombines TRBV19 with TRBJ1-1; D may be TRBD1 (5 bases). The ends were cut back, 6 bases at V and 5 bases at J, with 13 bases in the middle. This CDR3 has 13 residues. Germline lookup yields CDR1 LNHDA and CDR2 SQIVND (reference sequence). The CDR3 sequence: CASRWGGWTEAFF. DNA for the CDR3: TGTGCCAGTAGATGGGGGGGGTGGACTGAAGCTTTCTTT.

The rearrangement joins TRBV11-2 to TRBJ2-5, with TRBD2 as a possible D gene (5 bases). The V end was cut by 1 base, the J end by 2 bases, with 14 bases between. Germline assignment: CDR1 SGHAT and CDR2 FQNNGV. The CDR3 sequence is 16 residues long. The CDR3 nucleotides are TGTGCCAGCAGCTTAGCCCCCCGGGGAAGACAAGAGACCCAGTACTTC. Its protein product is CASSLAPRGRQETQYF.

This clone was seen only a few times. The chain links TRBV24-1 to TRBJ2-2; 7 positions match TRBD1. V lost 6 bases and J lost 2; bases outside the gene matches: 2. This CDR3 is built from 14 residues. Germline values: CDR1 KGHDR, CDR2 SFDVKD. This CDR3 is CATSTGVNTGELFF. CDR3 nucleotide sequence: TGTGCCACCAGTACAGGGGTCAACACCGGGGAGCTGTTTTTT.

V gene TRBV7-9 combines with J gene TRBJ1-2; 12 nucleotides match TRBD1. CDR1 is SEHNR, CDR2 FQNEAQ, per germline (reference sequence). V trimming: 4 bases; J trimming: 9 bases; junction bases outside the gene matches: 9. This CDR3 comprises 15 residues. The DNA of the CDR3 is TGTGCCAGCAGCTCCTCGGGACAGGGGGCGATGAGCTACACCTTC. It is translated as CASSSSGQGAMSYTF.

The chain couples TRBV18 to TRBJ2-5; no clear D gene. V gave up 0 bases and J gave up 5 bases, with 7 bases separating them. The CDR3 sequence is 13 residues long. Germline V gives CDR1 KGHSH, CDR2 LQKENI. The chain's CDR3 is CASSPPLGETQYF. The CDR3 DNA reads TGTGCCAGCTCACCACCTCTCGGGGAGACCCAGTACTTC.

The rearrangement links TRBV5-1 to TRBJ2-6; the match to TRBD1 covers 8 bases. V dropped 0 bases and J dropped 1; count of bases not matched to a gene: 9. The germline gives CDR1 SGHRS, CDR2 YFSETQ. The CDR3 runs to 19 residues. CDR3 amino acids: CASSLARDRYYSGANVLTF. The CDR3 bases are TGCGCCAGCAGCTTGGCCCGGGACAGGTATTATTCTGGGGCCAACGTCCTGACTTTC.

J is TRBJ1-2 and V is TRBV7-2; possibly TRBD1 for D (6 bases). The V end lost 2 bases, the J end lost 7 bases, and 11 bases lay between the germline ends. Per the germline V gene, CDR1 is SGHTA and CDR2 is FQGNSA. This CDR3 has 13 residues. The CDR3: CASSLPGQPGYTF. CDR3 coding DNA: TGTGCCAGCAGCTTACCAGGACAGCCTGGCTACACCTTC.

V gene TRBV28 combines with J gene TRBJ1-5, with 10 bases lining up with TRBD1. The CDR3 runs to 16 residues. Germline CDR1 is MDHEN and CDR2 is SYDVKM. V lost 6 bases, J lost 1 base, and 6 bases stayed unmatched. This CDR3 is CASSPGTGVSNQPQHF. The CDR3 coding sequence is TGTGCCAGCAGCCCTGGGACAGGGGTCAGCAATCAGCCCCAGCATTTT.

This clone was observed a few times. The V call is TRBV27, the J call TRBJ1-4; 7 nucleotides match TRBD1. This CDR3 region has 16 residues. Germline-derived CDR1 and CDR2 are MNHEY and SMNVEV (reference sequence). The ends lost 5 bases at V and 4 bases at J; junction bases unmatched: 10. Written as DNA, the CDR3 is TGTGCCAGCAGTCACACGTACAGGGGCTTTAATGAAAAACTGTTTTTT. Its protein product is CASSHTYRGFNEKLFF.

This chain connects TRBV6-5 to TRBJ2-2, with D unresolved. Germline V lookup: CDR1 MNHEY, CDR2 SVGAGI. CDR3 length: 12 amino acids. V was shortened by 2 bases and J by 6 bases, with 4 bases between the two germline ends. In DNA, the CDR3 is TGTGCCAGCAGTTACAGCGCCGGGGAGCTGTTTTTT. This encodes CASSYSAGELFF.

The V call is TRBV7-9, the J call TRBJ2-6; a weak D match, TRBD1 (5 bases). Germline V gene data show CDR1 as SEHNR and CDR2 as FQNEAQ (reference sequence). The CDR3 consists of 15 residues. V lost 1 base, J lost 4 bases, and 8 bases lay in between. The CDR3 is CASSLGTLGANVLTF. The CDR3 nucleotides are TGTGCCAGCAGCTTAGGGACACTCGGGGCCAACGTCCTGACTTTC.

This clone was counted a few times. The V and J genes are TRBV30 and TRBJ1-1; no clear D. Germline CDR1 reads GTSNPN; CDR2 reads SVGIG (reference sequence). V dropped 4 bases and J dropped 1 base, with 16 bases sitting between them. The CDR3 spans 15 residues. The CDR3 is CAWKRVPRSNTEAFF. CDR3 sequence (DNA): TGTGCCTGGAAGAGGGTACCGAGATCGAACACTGAAGCTTTCTTT.